This passage covers 23 T cell receptor beta chains from one sample sequenced in a study of regulatory T cells in long-lasting Graves disease. Time point specified: newly diagnosed GD, antithyroid drugs for less than 3 months. Preparation of the TCR library used RNA extracted from PBMCs. Arm-PCR of CDR3 regions with iRepertoire HTBI primers generated TCR beta libraries. TCRdb ran MiXCR on the multiplex PCR reads and lists one entry per CDR3 protein. The data contain roughly 500,000 distinct CDR3 sequences, approximately 12% of them singletons. This same sample was also taken into another study, of T cells in Graves' hyperthyroidism and ophthalmopathy.

Sequenced here: peripheral blood mononuclear cells (PBMCs), sampled at new diagnosis, from a patient treated with antithyroid drugs. These receptor sequences come from a woman younger than 45 with Graves disease.

This clonotype was detected only a few times. Germline is not matched at one junction end, which may reflect a read error. The rearrangement uses TRBV19 and TRBJ2-7, with TRBD2 matching over 8 bases. Germline CDR1 reads LNHDA; CDR2 reads SQIVND (reference sequence). This CDR3 is built from 14 residues. The CDR3 DNA reads as TGTGCCAGTAGTTTTGGACTAGCCTCCCACGAGCAGTACTTC. Amino acid sequence: CASSFGLASHEQYF.

This clonotype was found many times. This chain connects TRBV27 to TRBJ2-1; TRBD2 aligns across 8 bases. Germline CDR1 MNHEY, CDR2 SMNVEV (reference sequence). This CDR3 has 17 residues. V gave up 5 bases and J gave up 8 bases; unmatched junction bases: 17. DNA for the CDR3: TGTGCCAGCAGTCCCTCACGAGGCAGCGGGAGTCTGGATGAGCAGTTCTTC. This gives the protein CASSPSRGSGSLDEQFF.

This clonotype was detected only a few times. The CDR3 nucleotides read TGTGCCAGCCGGCCTCCGGGACCAACTTCCGGCTACACCTTC. Protein product: CASRPPGPTSGYTF. The gene calls are TRBV7-2 and TRBJ1-2; maybe TRBD1 (5 bases). The V end was cut by 8 bases, the J end by 8 bases, with 21 bases between. Germline V gene sequence: CDR1 SGHTA, CDR2 FQGNSA. This CDR3 is built from 14 residues.

Many counts were recorded for this clonotype. The rearrangement links TRBV5-6 to TRBJ2-2, with D possibly TRBD2 on 6 matching bases. From germline, CDR1 is SGHDT and CDR2 YYEEEE. V lost 4 bases and J lost 4, with 20 bases in between. The CDR3 loop spans 17 amino acids. CDR3 region: CASSGGRYSSGTGELFF. The DNA of the CDR3 is TGTGCCAGCAGCGGAGGGAGGTACTCGTCCGGCACCGGGGAGCTGTTTTTT.

The genes are TRBV5-5 and TRBJ2-1; D call uncertain. CDR1 and CDR2 (germline): SGHKS, YYEKEE (reference sequence). V lost 2 bases, J lost 12 bases, and 9 bases lay in between. The CDR3 consists of 11 residues. CDR3 DNA: TGTGCCAGCAGCTTTTCAGCATCGCAGTTCTTC. It specifies CASSFSASQFF.

This clonotype occurred many times. CDR3 in DNA: TGTGCCAGCAGCCTGGTTCGAGGGGCGGGAGAACCCTACAATGAGCAGTTCTTC. Translated: CASSLVRGAGEPYNEQFF. The rearrangement joins TRBV3-1 to TRBJ2-1; 7 bases agree with TRBD2. Per germline, CDR1 LGHDT and CDR2 YNNKEL (reference sequence). The J segment lost 2 bases and the V segment lost 4 bases, leaving 14 bases of the junction unmatched. CDR3 length: 18 amino acids.

In this sample, this clonotype turned up a few times. The chain joins TRBV20-1 to TRBJ1-2; no firm D call. This CDR3 is built from 17 residues. Trimming removed 5 bases from V and 3 bases from J, with 25 bases in between. Germline assignment: CDR1 DFQATT and CDR2 SNEGSKA (reference sequence). The CDR3, as DNA: TGCAGTGCTGCAGACCAAGAGGACCCGCCCTCGGACTATGGCTACACCTTC. Its translation is CSAADQEDPPSDYGYTF.

This clonotype has more than one count but fewer than ten. The chain uses TRBV18 and TRBJ1-1; no firm D call. Deletions cut 1 base from V and 1 base from J, with 7 bases between. The V gene's germline CDR1 is KGHSH and CDR2 LQKENI. The CDR3 totals 14 residues. The CDR3 spells CASSPRSQNTEAFF. The CDR3 nucleotides are TGTGCCAGCTCACCACGGTCGCAGAACACTGAAGCTTTCTTT.

This clonotype was counted a few times. The V and J genes are TRBV27 and TRBJ2-2; D gene ambiguous. Looked up from germline, CDR1 is MNHEY and CDR2 is SMNVEV (reference sequence). The germline V and J ends were trimmed by 3 bases and 2 bases, with 7 bases remaining between them. The CDR3 length is 14 residues. CDR3: CASSFPHNTGELFF. The CDR3 DNA reads TGTGCCAGCAGTTTCCCCCACAACACCGGGGAGCTGTTTTTT.

This clonotype was seen more than once but under ten times. The chain combines TRBV5-6 with TRBJ2-1; 16 bases map to TRBD2. CDR3 size: 19 residues. Germline loops: CDR1 SGHDT, CDR2 YYEEEE. V trimming: 4 bases; J trimming: 9 bases; junction bases outside the gene matches: 16. The CDR3 is CASSPQGTSGRALILEQFF. CDR3 in DNA: TGTGCCAGCAGCCCCCAAGGGACTAGCGGGAGGGCATTAATCCTTGAGCAGTTCTTC. The variable domain in full, with the rest retrieved from reference TRBV5-6 and TRBJ2-1, is DAGVTQSPTHLIKTRGQQVTLRCSPKSGHDTVSWYQQALGQGPQFIFQYYEEEERQRGNFPDRFSGHQFPNYSSELNVNALLLGDSALYLCASSPQGTSGRALILEQFFGPGTRLTVL.

This clonotype occurred many times. V gene TRBV9 combines with J gene TRBJ2-1, with TRBD1 as a possible D gene (5 bases). This CDR3 comprises 15 residues. Trimming took off 0 bases at V and 4 bases at J, with 11 bases between the two ends. Germline V lookup: CDR1 SGDLS, CDR2 YYNGEE. The CDR3 bases are TGTGCCAGCAGCGTAGACCTGGGGCTATACAATGAGCAGTTCTTC. It yields the protein CASSVDLGLYNEQFF.

This clonotype was recorded at least ten times. CDR3 sequence reads: CASSYGQSRSGNTIYF. DNA for the CDR3: TGTGCCAGCAGCTATGGACAGTCTCGCTCTGGAAACACCATATATTTT. The chain recombines TRBV6-1 with TRBJ1-3, with TRBD1 as a possible D gene (6 bases). This CDR3 comprises 16 residues. Trimming took 6 bases from V and 0 from J, leaving 15 bases between them. Per the germline V gene, CDR1 is MNHNS and CDR2 is SASEGT.

This sequence joins TRBV6-5 and TRBJ2-3; unclear D gene. V was pared by 0 bases and J by 5 bases, with 9 bases between. CDR3 length equals 14 residues. In germline, CDR1 is MNHEY, CDR2 SVGAGI. Here the CDR3 reads CASSYSDPRDTQYF. The CDR3, as DNA: TGTGCCAGCAGTTACTCCGACCCGAGAGATACGCAGTATTTT.

As to this clonotype: Just one base apart from a much larger clone, this may be a read error. The V gene is TRBV5-6, the J gene TRBJ2-1; no definite D call. CDR1 SGHDT and CDR2 YYEEEE come from the germline V gene. CDR3 length equals 14 residues. The CDR3 DNA follows: TGTGCCAGCAGCTTGGGTCCCCTCTACAATGAGCACTTCTTC. Its protein is CASSLGPLYNEHFF.

This clonotype was recorded at least ten times. The genes are TRBV28 and TRBJ1-2; tentative D call: TRBD1 (5 bases). In germline, CDR1 is MDHEN, CDR2 SYDVKM. Trimming shortened V by 0 bases and J by 2 bases, and 7 bases separated the two germline ends. The CDR3 extends over 14 amino acids. The CDR3 sequence: CASSLWQGNYGYTF. The CDR3 region has the DNA TGTGCCAGCAGTTTATGGCAGGGAAACTATGGCTACACCTTC.

Ten or more counts support this clonotype. The chain carries TRBV6-4 and TRBJ1-5; D unclear. The V end was cut by 4 bases, the J end by 4 bases, with 8 bases between. The CDR3 covers 13 residues. The germline V gene encodes CDR1 MRHNA and CDR2 SNTAGT. The CDR3 here is CASSVDQNQPQHF. CDR3 DNA: TGTGCCAGCAGTGTTGACCAGAATCAGCCCCAGCATTTT.

This clonotype was seen repeatedly, ten times or more. This chain joins TRBV2 and TRBJ1-5; D not resolved. This CDR3 spans 16 amino acids. The ends were cut back, 7 bases at V and 2 bases at J, with 18 bases in the middle. CDR1 is SNHLY, CDR2 FYNNEI, per germline. CDR3 in amino acids: CASTNYLSAGNQPQHF. The CDR3 bases are TGTGCCAGCACCAATTATCTCTCGGCGGGCAATCAGCCCCAGCATTTT.

V gene TRBV6-2 or TRBV6-3 combines with J gene TRBJ2-4; tentatively, D is TRBD2 (5 bases). CDR3 length: 16 residues. Trimming shortened V by 5 bases and J by 0 bases, and 14 bases separated the two germline ends. The V gene's germline CDR1 is MNHEY and CDR2 SVGEGT. The CDR3 reads CASSERAARAKNIQYF. The CDR3 bases are TGTGCCAGCAGTGAAAGAGCGGCACGAGCCAAAAACATTCAGTACTTC.

This clonotype was seen at least ten times. The chain recombines TRBV20-1 with TRBJ1-6; D perhaps matches TRBD1 (5 bases). Trimming removed 1 base from V and 7 bases from J, with 14 bases in between. The CDR3 is 15 residues long. Germline CDR1 reads DFQATT; CDR2 reads SNEGSKA (reference sequence). CDR3 residues: CSARGQTGSNSPLHF. The CDR3, as DNA: TGCAGTGCTAGAGGCCAAACAGGATCAAATTCACCCCTCCACTTT.

Ten or more counts support this clonotype. The chain is built from TRBV6-1 and TRBJ2-5; the match to TRBD2 covers 13 bases. TRBJ2-1 explains the end of the DNA better; the J call may be wrong. This CDR3 contains 14 residues. Germline V CDR1 and CDR2: MNHNS, SASEGT. The CDR3 region is CASELAGGNDEQFF. The CDR3 coding sequence is TGTGCCAGCGAACTAGCGGGAGGGAATGATGAGCAGTTCTTC.

This clonotype was seen ten or more times. The genes are TRBV7-6 and TRBJ2-1; D is possibly TRBD1 or TRBD2 (5 bases each). This CDR3 is built from 15 residues. Germline V gives CDR1 SGHVS, CDR2 FNYEAQ. The V and J ends lost 1 base and 6 bases respectively, with 13 bases between them. In DNA form, the CDR3 reads TGTGCCAGCAGCTTAGAGGCGGAGAGGGGCAATGAGCAGTTCTTC. Protein product: CASSLEAERGNEQFF.

This clonotype has ten or more counts. The rearrangement links TRBV19 to TRBJ2-1; unclear D gene. The V end was cut by 3 bases, the J end by 2 bases, with 11 bases between. The CDR3 is 15 amino acids. Germline V gives CDR1 LNHDA, CDR2 SQIVND (reference sequence). The CDR3 spells CASSIGRKPYNEQFF. The DNA for the CDR3 is TGTGCCAGTAGTATTGGCAGAAAACCCTACAATGAGCAGTTCTTC.

This clonotype was picked up many times. The genes are TRBV28 and TRBJ1-3; 7 positions match TRBD1. Germline values: CDR1 MDHEN, CDR2 SYDVKM. The V gene end was trimmed by 6 bases and the J gene end by 2 bases; junction bases not matched to a gene: 1. The CDR3 spans 13 residues. The CDR3 loop reads CASRTGTGNTIYF. The CDR3 DNA reads as TGTGCCAGCAGGACAGGGACTGGAAACACCATATATTTT.